This TCR beta chain originates from a study of technical replicates of blood from a few donors. Clones were sequenced by immunoSEQ multiplex PCR, and TCRdb holds only the in-frame ones, with some missing. The table lists over 50,000 clones, almost 95% of them singletons. This clone appeared a few times. This CDR3 has 13 amino acids. Trimming took off 5 bases at V and 4 bases at J, with 12 bases between the two ends. Germline CDR1 reads SGHRS; CDR2 reads YFSETQ. The specimen sequenced was PBMCs. The receptor's source is a human donor in good health. Some clones in this sample may be carry-over from other donors' samples. The chain is built from TRBV5-1 and TRBJ2-5; D gene unclear. This CDR3 reads CASRSTGSETQYF. The DNA for the CDR3 is TGCGCCAGCAGATCCACCGGGTCAGAGACCCAGTACTTC.